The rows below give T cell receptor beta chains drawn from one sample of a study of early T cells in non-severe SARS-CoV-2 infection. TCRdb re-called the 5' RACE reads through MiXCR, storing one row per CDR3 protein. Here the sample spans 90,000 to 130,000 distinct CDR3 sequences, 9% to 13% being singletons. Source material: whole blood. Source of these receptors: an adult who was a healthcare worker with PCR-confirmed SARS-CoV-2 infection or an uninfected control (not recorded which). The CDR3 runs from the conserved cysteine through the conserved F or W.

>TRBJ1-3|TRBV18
CASSPMGPPGNTIYF
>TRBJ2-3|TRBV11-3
CASSGPPDYRADTQYF
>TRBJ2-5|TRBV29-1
CSVEGKGGDGTQYF
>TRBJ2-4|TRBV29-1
CSVEVTKNIQYF
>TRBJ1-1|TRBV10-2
CASTIEWGGTEAFF
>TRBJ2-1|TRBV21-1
CASSIRDVERDPLANEQFF
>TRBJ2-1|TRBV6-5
CASSYRQGWYNEQFF
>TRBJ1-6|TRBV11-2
CASSPRLGTGGALHSPLHF
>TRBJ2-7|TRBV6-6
CASSRAGGQRVNYEQYF
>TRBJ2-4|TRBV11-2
CASSLIPTAGEGNIQYF
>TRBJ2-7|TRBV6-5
CASSYSAGGEQYF
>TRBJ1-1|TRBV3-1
CASSQGAGPPLNTEAFF
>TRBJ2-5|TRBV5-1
CASSSTGSGETQYF
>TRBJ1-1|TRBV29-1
CSVEKGMITEAFF
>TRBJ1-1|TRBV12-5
CASGSPPGQGENTEAFF
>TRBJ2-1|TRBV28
CASSFRRRVPYNEQFF